Here is one T cell receptor (beta chain) with its context. The antigen is not known. A far bigger clonotype differs at one base, so this is likely a read error. Noted time point: newly diagnosed GD, antithyroid drugs for less than 3 months. PBMC-extracted RNA yielded the TCR library. This sample is part of a study of regulatory T cells in long-lasting Graves disease. General study findings and limits: Persistent Graves' patients showed less TCR diversity than newly diagnosed patients showed.

Arm-PCR with iRepertoire HTBI primers amplified the CDR3 regions for these TCR beta libraries. A single record per CDR3 protein comes from TCRdb applying MiXCR to the multiplex PCR reads. The data hold more than 450,000 distinct CDR3 sequences, with 12% observed a single time. The data also belong to a second study, concerning T cells in Graves' hyperthyroidism and ophthalmopathy. This second study says: Hyperthyroidism, newly diagnosed and lasting under 2 months, affected patients aged 18 to 65. Investigators excluded patients with uncontrolled infection, other autoimmune disease, pregnancy or lactation. Stable hyperthyroidism was separated from ophthalmopathy by a model based on 13 V-J features.

Sequenced material: peripheral blood mononuclear cells (PBMCs), taken at new diagnosis, from a patient treated with antithyroid drugs. This receptor was obtained from a woman under 40 with Graves disease.

CDR3 sequence (DNA): TGTGCCTGGAGTCTCCCGACAGGACGAGAGGCCCAGTACTTC. Amino acids: CAWSLPTGREAQYF. The chain recombines TRBV30 with TRBJ2-1, with a possible D match to TRBD1 (6 bases). The last part of the DNA fits TRBJ2-5 better; the J call may be wrong. The CDR3 is made up of 14 amino acids. Germline V gene lookup returns CDR1 GTSNPN and CDR2 SVGIG (reference sequence).